One and the same sample provided the 23 T cell receptor beta chains below, sequenced in a study of blood T cell repertoires in COVID-19. Sequencing used immunoSEQ multiplex PCR; TCRdb keeps in-frame clones, though not all of them. This table holds about 230,000 clones, 65% to 90% found once. The material sequenced was peripheral blood. The receptors come from a man in his fifties with COVID-19, enrolled during active disease.

The chain uses TRBV29-1 and TRBJ2-7; tentative D call: TRBD1 (6 bases). The germline gives CDR1 SQVTM, CDR2 ANQGSEA. The CDR3 has 14 residues. Trimming took 5 bases from V and 3 from J, leaving 17 bases between them. The CDR3: CSVTPGRGSYEQYF. In DNA, the CDR3 is TGCAGCGTTACGCCGGGAAGGGGGAGCTACGAGCAGTACTTC.

This sequence joins TRBV27 and TRBJ2-4, with no clear D. The germline V gene has CDR1 MNHEY and CDR2 SMNVEV (reference sequence). The CDR3 is made up of 12 amino acids. Between the trimmed V and J ends, which lost 4 bases and 12 bases, there was a span of 13 bases. The CDR3 region is CASSSPGFTQYF. CDR3 sequence (DNA): TGTGCCAGCAGTTCCCCAGGCTTTACTCAGTACTTC.

V usage is TRBV6-6 and J usage is TRBJ2-1, with D possibly being TRBD2 (5 bases). The CDR3 runs to 14 residues. The germline gives CDR1 MNHNY, CDR2 SVGAGI (reference sequence). With 7 bases removed from V and 3 bases from J, the gap between germline ends came to 13 bases. CDR3 in DNA: TGTGCCAGCACCCCAGGCCGGGGCTACAATGAGCAGTTCTTC. Encoded protein: CASTPGRGYNEQFF.

This clone was counted only a few times. The chain has TRBV6-1 and TRBJ2-7; possibly TRBD2 for D (7 bases). CDR1 MNHNS and CDR2 SASEGT come from the germline V gene. Trimming stripped 0 bases from V and 6 bases from J, with 15 bases between. This CDR3 spans 15 amino acids. CDR3 coding DNA: TGTGCCAGCAGTGAAGCGCTCTGGGGGGGCCGCGAGCAGTACTTC. This gives the protein CASSEALWGGREQYF.

For this clone: This sample also contains other DNA sequences that code for the same CDR3. CDR3 nucleotides: TGTGCCAGTAGAAGGACAGGGGGAGGCACAGATACGCAGTATTTT. It encodes CASRRTGGGTDTQYF. The chain couples TRBV19 to TRBJ2-3, with 10 bases fitting TRBD1. The CDR3 sequence is 15 residues long. Germline CDR1 reads LNHDA; CDR2 reads SQIVND (reference sequence). Trimming cost V 6 bases and J 1 base; bases outside gene matches: 4.

This sequence joins TRBV6-2 or TRBV6-3 and TRBJ2-3; TRBD1 aligns across 7 bases. Unmatched junction bases numbered 8, after V lost 5 bases and J lost 3 bases. The CDR3 has 15 residues. From germline, CDR1 is MNHEY and CDR2 SVGEGT. The CDR3 DNA sequence: TGTGCCAGCAGTGACAGGGTCCCAGAAACAGATACGCAGTATTTT. Protein sequence: CASSDRVPETDTQYF.

This rearrangement joins TRBV19 to TRBJ1-3; D call uncertain. V was pared by 5 bases and J by 4 bases, with 18 bases between. The germline gives CDR1 LNHDA, CDR2 SQIVND (reference sequence). The CDR3 loop spans 16 amino acids. CDR3 residues: CASSPRRVRMGNTIYF. The CDR3 DNA reads TGTGCCAGTAGTCCTCGCCGGGTCCGAATGGGAAACACCATATATTTT. The whole variable domain, filled in from reference TRBV19 and TRBJ1-3, reads DGGITQSPKYLFRKEGQNVTLSCEQNLNHDAMYWYRQDPGQGLRLIYYSQIVNDFQKGDIAEGYSVSREKKESFPLTVTSAQKNPTAFYLCASSPRRVRMGNTIYFGEGSWLTVV.

The chain joins TRBV28 to TRBJ1-1; 9 bases line up with TRBD1. This CDR3 is built from 14 residues. V shed 5 bases and J 4 bases; nucleotides not matched to a gene: 5. Germline assignment: CDR1 MDHEN and CDR2 SYDVKM. In DNA form, the CDR3 reads TGTGCCAGCAGTACCAACAGGGGGCTCACTGAAGCTTTCTTT. Encoded protein: CASSTNRGLTEAFF.

This clone was detected once. The gene calls are TRBV27 and TRBJ2-7, with 7 bases lining up with TRBD1. The trim removed 5 bases at V and 8 bases at J, leaving 9 bases unmatched. CDR1 MNHEY and CDR2 SMNVEV come from the germline V gene (reference sequence). This CDR3 spans 13 amino acids. The CDR3 DNA reads as TGTGCCAGCAGTCTCGACAGGGTGATGAAGCAGTACTTC. It is translated as CASSLDRVMKQYF.

This chain joins TRBV5-1 and TRBJ1-4; perhaps TRBD1 as D (6 bases). The CDR3 contains 16 residues. Germline V CDR1 and CDR2: SGHRS, YFSETQ. V was clipped by 5 bases and J by 4 bases, with 18 bases between them. CDR3 sequence: CASSLAITDSNEKLFF. Written as DNA, the CDR3 is TGCGCCAGCAGTCTTGCTATCACGGACAGTAATGAAAAACTGTTTTTT.

The rearrangement joins TRBV19 to TRBJ1-2; the D gene is possibly TRBD1 (5 bases). The CDR3 is 12 amino acids. Trimming shortened V by 6 bases and J by 8 bases, and 13 bases separated the two germline ends. Germline CDR1 LNHDA, CDR2 SQIVND (reference sequence). In DNA form, the CDR3 reads TGTGCCAGTAGCAGACAGTCCGGGGGCTACACCTTC. It translates to CASSRQSGGYTF.

The V and J genes are TRBV19 and TRBJ2-1; 7 bases align to TRBD2. V lost 9 bases to trimming and J lost 9 bases; unmatched junction nucleotides: 11. CDR1 and CDR2 from the germline V gene are LNHDA and SQIVND (reference sequence). This CDR3 is 13 amino acids long. The CDR3 is CASLRGRGGEQFF. The CDR3 bases are TGTGCCAGCCTCCGAGGGAGGGGAGGTGAGCAGTTCTTC.

This rearrangement joins TRBV7-9 to TRBJ2-7; 10 bases line up with TRBD2. Germline CDR1 reads SEHNR; CDR2 reads FQNEAQ (reference sequence). The junction had 4 bases not matched to a gene; V was cut back by 2 bases and J by 0 bases. The length of the CDR3 is 16 residues. The CDR3 spells CASSLFSGRSSYEQYF. Written as DNA, the CDR3 is TGTGCCAGCAGCTTATTTAGCGGGAGGAGCTCCTACGAGCAGTACTTC.

The gene calls are TRBV27 and TRBJ2-7; 7 nucleotides line up with TRBD1. This CDR3 has 14 amino acids. Germline CDR1 and CDR2: MNHEY and SMNVEV (reference sequence). V shed 5 bases, J shed 4 bases, and the junction held 8 bases outside the gene matches. CDR3 sequence reads: CASSPRDSGYEQYF. In nucleotides, the CDR3 is TGTGCCAGCAGTCCTCGGGACAGTGGGTACGAGCAGTACTTC.

The chain couples TRBV27 to TRBJ1-2; possible D gene TRBD1, 5 bases. The germline V gene has CDR1 MNHEY and CDR2 SMNVEV (reference sequence). The CDR3 is 14 residues long. Trimming took off 2 bases at V and 5 bases at J, with 12 bases between the two ends. CDR3: CASSLGRQGYGYTF. CDR3 sequence (DNA): TGTGCCAGCAGTTTAGGGCGGCAGGGATATGGCTACACCTTC.

The CDR3 here is CASSLGPVGAGGGNEQFF. CDR3 DNA: TGTGCCAGCAGCTTAGGCCCCGTAGGGGCGGGAGGGGGCAATGAGCAGTTCTTC. The chain links TRBV11-3 to TRBJ2-1, with 9 bases matching TRBD2. After removal of 1 base from V and 6 bases from J, the junction contained 13 bases not matched to a gene. Germline-derived CDR1 and CDR2 are SGHNT and YENEEA. The CDR3 loop spans 18 amino acids.

The chain couples TRBV30 to TRBJ1-1, with TRBD1 matching 12 bases. This CDR3 contains 16 residues. V shed 2 bases and J 5 bases; nucleotides not matched to a gene: 9. Germline lookup yields CDR1 GTSNPN and CDR2 SVGIG (reference sequence). Here the CDR3 reads CAWSLRDRGLRTEAFF. Here the CDR3 DNA reads TGTGCCTGGAGTCTCCGGGACAGGGGGCTGAGGACTGAAGCTTTCTTT. The whole variable domain, filled in from reference TRBV30 and TRBJ1-1, reads SQTIHQWPATLVQPVGSPLSLECTVEGTSNPNLYWYRQAAGRGLQLLFYSVGIGQISSEVPQNLSASRPQDRQFILSSKKLLLSDSGFYLCAWSLRDRGLRTEAFFGQGTRLTVV.

The chain carries TRBV19 and TRBJ1-2; D is unclear. CDR1 is LNHDA, CDR2 SQIVND, per germline (reference sequence). Deletions cut 3 bases from V and 8 bases from J, with 10 bases between. CDR3 size: 12 residues. CDR3 sequence: CASSIGAEGYTF. The CDR3 DNA sequence: TGTGCCAGTAGTATCGGAGCAGAGGGCTACACCTTC.

The chain links TRBV7-2 to TRBJ2-7; 7 bases fit TRBD1. Trimming removed 1 base from V and 3 bases from J; junction bases left unmatched: 9. Per the germline V gene, CDR1 is SGHTA and CDR2 is FQGNSA. The CDR3 extends over 16 amino acids. This CDR3 is CASSLDSGRGIYEQYF. DNA of the CDR3: TGTGCCAGCAGCTTAGACAGCGGCAGGGGGATCTACGAGCAGTACTTC.

A word on this clone: Different DNA sequences within this sample yield the same CDR3. CDR3 in amino acids: CASSFSNTEAFF. Here the CDR3 DNA reads TGTGCCAGCAGCTTTTCGAACACTGAAGCTTTCTTT. This chain connects TRBV12-3 or TRBV12-4 to TRBJ1-1, with D unclear. There are 12 residues in the CDR3. V shed 6 bases and J shed 1 base, with 6 bases lying between them.

The table lists this clone with a few counts. The genes are TRBV19 and TRBJ1-2; 10 bases align to TRBD1. The CDR3 spans 14 residues. V lost 7 bases and J lost 7; bases outside the gene matches: 9. From germline, CDR1 is LNHDA and CDR2 SQIVND (reference sequence). In nucleotides, the CDR3 is TGTGCCAGTACCACCTCAGGGACAGGGGCTGGCTACACCTTC. It codes for CASTTSGTGAGYTF.

The rearrangement links TRBV7-9 to TRBJ2-5; D gene ambiguous. The germline CDR1 and CDR2 sequences are SEHNR and FQNEAQ (reference sequence). With 5 bases removed from V and 0 bases from J, the gap between germline ends came to 7 bases. The length of the CDR3 is 13 residues. The CDR3 sequence: CASSPDNQETQYF. The CDR3 DNA reads as TGTGCCAGCAGCCCAGACAACCAAGAGACCCAGTACTTC.

The chain is built from TRBV5-1 and TRBJ2-3, with TRBD2 as a possible D gene (5 bases). Looked up from germline, CDR1 is SGHRS and CDR2 is YFSETQ. There are 14 residues in the CDR3. Trimming cost V 2 bases and J 5 bases, with 12 bases left between them. As DNA, the CDR3 is TGCGCCAGCAGCTTAACCCTGGCGGGAGATACGCAGTATTTT. It yields the protein CASSLTLAGDTQYF.